This T cell receptor (beta chain) was captured in a study of blood T cell repertoires in COVID-19. Here immunoSEQ multiplex PCR was the method, and the copy in TCRdb shows in-frame clones only, minus some. The profile shows 30,000 to 35,000 clones, roughly 74% of them singletons. V was trimmed by 5 bases and J by 11 bases, leaving 17 bases between them. The CDR3 is made up of 13 amino acids. Germline V lookup: CDR1 WNHNN, CDR2 SYGVQD (reference sequence). Sequenced material: peripheral blood. The chain has TRBV10-1 and TRBJ2-3; D gene uncertain. The TCR comes from a man aged 80 or over with active or convalescent COVID-19. CDR3 bases: TGCGCCAGCAGTTTCGAACAAGGAGAGAGGCAGTATTTT. This gives the protein CASSFEQGERQYF.